The 22 T cell receptor beta chains given below trace back to one sample, sequenced in a study of CD8+CD57+ T cells in acquired aplastic anemia. Profiling of TCR beta VDJ combinations and CDR3 sequences used genomic DNA as template. TCRdb redid the calling of the reads with MiXCR, one entry per CDR3 protein. The repertoire includes about 190,000 distinct CDR3 sequences, 40% to 50% of them detected once, and about 9.7% sits in the top ten. The patients chosen for sequencing had shown expansion of CD8+CD57+ cells (detected by flow cytometry). Source material: sorted CD4+, CD8+, or CD8+CD57+ T cells (not recorded which) from PBMCs. The receptors originated from a human donor with aplastic anemia.

This clonotype was recorded many times. This sequence joins TRBV25-1 and TRBJ1-6; D uncertain. Germline V gene data show CDR1 as MGHDK and CDR2 as SYGVNS. Trimming took off 3 bases at V and 7 bases at J, with 13 bases between the two ends. The length of the CDR3 is 15 residues. Here the CDR3 DNA reads TGTGCCAGCAGTGACTTAGTGGGATCCAATTCACCCCTCCACTTT. Its translation: CASSDLVGSNSPLHF.

This clonotype has just a few counts. This rearrangement joins TRBV15 to TRBJ2-1; D possibly matches TRBD1 or TRBD2 (6 bases each). The length of the CDR3 is 14 residues. V shed 5 bases and J shed 7 bases, with 15 bases lying between them. CDR1 is LNHNV and CDR2 is YYDKDF in the germline V gene (reference sequence). In nucleotides, the CDR3 is TGTGCCACCAGCTCCTCGGGGGCCTGGAATGAGCAGTTCTTC. This translates into CATSSSGAWNEQFF.

The table lists this clonotype with many counts. This chain links TRBV7-9 with TRBJ2-3, with D unclear. The V gene lost 5 bases and the J gene lost 1 base, with 4 bases spanning the gap. Germline CDR1 SEHNR, CDR2 FQNEAQ (reference sequence). The length of the CDR3 is 12 residues. In nucleotides, the CDR3 is TGTGCCAGCAGCCCGGGCACAGATACGCAGTATTTT. It codes for CASSPGTDTQYF.

The sample holds one count of this clonotype. This may be a read error: a much more frequent sequence differs by one nucleotide. The rearrangement uses TRBV20-1 and TRBJ1-1, with D unclear. This CDR3 spans 15 amino acids. Germline CDR1 and CDR2: DFQATT and SNEGSKA (reference sequence). The CDR3 DNA reads TGCAGTGCTAGAATAGGGAGGCGGGAGAACACTGAAGCTCTCTTT. The encoded protein is CSARIGRRENTEALF.

This clonotype was picked up many times. The chain carries TRBV19 and TRBJ2-7; D tentatively reads TRBD1 or TRBD2 (5 bases each). The CDR3 runs to 14 residues. The V and J ends lost 5 bases and 3 bases respectively, with 14 bases between them. The germline V gene has CDR1 LNHDA and CDR2 SQIVND (reference sequence). This chain's CDR3 is CASSPHGGLYEQYF. Here the CDR3 DNA reads TGTGCCAGTAGTCCCCATGGGGGTCTCTACGAGCAGTACTTC.

This clonotype was seen many times. The J gene is TRBJ2-7, the V gene TRBV29-1; 10 nucleotides line up with TRBD1. This CDR3 spans 14 amino acids. The junction had 6 bases not matched to a gene; V was cut back by 5 bases and J by 2 bases. CDR1 is SQVTM and CDR2 is ANQGSEA in the germline V gene. CDR3 loop: CSVNGQGVTYEQYF. The DNA of the CDR3 is TGCAGCGTTAACGGACAGGGGGTAACCTACGAGCAGTACTTC.

This clonotype was picked up many times. The chain combines TRBV6-5 with TRBJ2-7; D possibly matches TRBD1 or TRBD2 (5 bases each). The germline V gene has CDR1 MNHEY and CDR2 SVGAGI. The CDR3 totals 13 residues. Trimming removed 0 bases at V and 6 bases at J, with 9 bases between. For the CDR3, the DNA is TGTGCCAGCAGTTACTCATGGGGGAGCGAGCAGTACTTC. Amino acid sequence: CASSYSWGSEQYF.

This clonotype was observed many times. The J gene is TRBJ1-3, the V gene TRBV19; 10 nucleotides match TRBD1. In germline, CDR1 is LNHDA, CDR2 SQIVND (reference sequence). The CDR3 extends over 16 amino acids. V shed 6 bases and J 9 bases; nucleotides not matched to a gene: 14. The CDR3 region is CASSRDPGTGASTIYF. For the CDR3, the DNA is TGTGCCAGTAGCAGAGACCCCGGGACAGGGGCGAGCACCATATATTTT.

The chain recombines TRBV25-1 with TRBJ2-1; D is unresolved. Per germline, CDR1 MGHDK and CDR2 SYGVNS. Trimming took 3 bases from V and 9 from J, leaving 24 bases between them. The CDR3 has 17 amino acids. DNA of the CDR3: TGTGCCAGCAGTGAGAACAGCTTGATGAAGGATCACAGTGAGCAGTTCTTC. Its protein product is CASSENSLMKDHSEQFF.

CDR3 protein: CSAYTGGSHSPLHF. DNA of the CDR3: TGCAGTGCGTACACAGGCGGCTCGCATTCACCCCTCCACTTT. V and J are TRBV20-1 and TRBJ1-6, with a weak D call TRBD1 (5 bases). V was shortened by 6 bases and J by 8 bases, with 17 bases between the two germline ends. The germline gives CDR1 DFQATT, CDR2 SNEGSKA (reference sequence). The CDR3 is 14 amino acids.

This clonotype has just a few counts. The chain is built from TRBV7-9 and TRBJ1-1, with a possible D match to TRBD1 (5 bases). The germline V gene has CDR1 SEHNR and CDR2 FQNEAQ (reference sequence). The V end lost 5 bases, the J end lost 5 bases, and 12 bases lay between the germline ends. The CDR3 is 13 residues long. Here the CDR3 reads CASSPAGRTEAFF. The CDR3, as DNA: TGTGCCAGCAGCCCCGCGGGACGGACTGAAGCTTTCTTT.

This chain uses TRBV10-3 with TRBJ2-5, with 11 bases identical to TRBD1. This CDR3 spans 14 amino acids. Germline CDR1 ENHRY, CDR2 SYGVKD. V dropped 10 bases and J dropped 3; count of bases not matched to a gene: 7. DNA of the CDR3: TGTGCCACCCTCGGGACAGGGGGGAAAGAGACCCAGTACTTC. Protein: CATLGTGGKETQYF.

The V call is TRBV5-6, the J call TRBJ2-5; possibly TRBD1 or TRBD2 for D (5 bases each). V was shortened by 3 bases and J by 5 bases, with 17 bases between the two germline ends. Germline CDR1 and CDR2: SGHDT and YYEEEE. The CDR3 runs to 15 residues. The CDR3 coding sequence is TGTGCCAGCAGCTCCGGGACCGCCTTTTGGGAGACCCAGTACTTC. Translated: CASSSGTAFWETQYF.

The chain links TRBV20-1 to TRBJ2-7; D gene ambiguous. V lost 5 bases to trimming and J lost 3 bases, with 8 bases between them. The CDR3 consists of 11 residues. The V gene's germline CDR1 is DFQATT and CDR2 SNEGSKA (reference sequence). As DNA, the CDR3 is TGCAGTGCTTCGCAGCTCTACGAGCAGTACTTC. Protein sequence: CSASQLYEQYF.

At least ten counts were recorded for this clonotype. The chain links TRBV20-1 to TRBJ2-3; 7 bases match TRBD2. CDR3 length: 18 amino acids. Germline values: CDR1 DFQATT, CDR2 SNEGSKA (reference sequence). With V trimmed by 3 bases and J by 6 bases, 21 bases remained unmatched. The CDR3 sequence: CSASPGGGGMSHADTQYF. CDR3 bases: TGCAGTGCTAGTCCCGGTGGGGGAGGGATGTCACATGCGGATACGCAGTATTTT.

This clonotype has more than one count but fewer than ten. The chain links TRBV2 to TRBJ2-5; TRBD1 or TRBD2 may be the D gene (6 bases each). Germline CDR1 is SNHLY and CDR2 is FYNNEI. The CDR3 is 14 residues long. The CDR3 DNA reads TGTGCGGAGCTCGGGGGCCGTGGCCAAGAGACCCAGTACTTC. As protein: CAELGGRGQETQYF.

This clonotype was recorded a few times. The chain links TRBV15 to TRBJ1-2, with D perhaps matching TRBD1 (5 bases). The CDR3 covers 16 residues. Trimming left V 3 bases short and J 8 bases short, with 22 bases between. The germline gives CDR1 LNHNV, CDR2 YYDKDF (reference sequence). The CDR3 spells CATSRGRDGGVRGYTF. Written as DNA, the CDR3 is TGTGCCACCAGCAGGGGACGCGACGGTGGGGTTAGGGGCTACACCTTC. The whole variable domain, remainder taken from reference TRBV15 and TRBJ1-2, is DAMVIQNPRYQVTQFGKPVTLSCSQTLNHNVMYWYQQKSSQAPKLLFHYYDKDFNNEADTPDNFQSRRPNTSFCFLDIRSPGLGDTAMYLCATSRGRDGGVRGYTFGSGTRLTVV.

This clonotype was observed a handful of times. The chain joins TRBV24-1 to TRBJ1-1; D is perhaps TRBD1 (5 bases). The CDR3 covers 13 residues. Germline-derived CDR1 and CDR2 are KGHDR and SFDVKD. The V gene lost 5 bases and the J gene lost 4 bases, with 10 bases spanning the gap. The CDR3 sequence: CATSVPGSTEAFF. In DNA form, the CDR3 reads TGTGCCACCAGTGTCCCAGGGAGCACTGAAGCTTTCTTT.

A note on this clonotype: Sequence at one end of the junction differs from germline and may be a read error. The chain employs TRBV2 and TRBJ2-7; 9 nucleotides match TRBD1. The CDR3 has 13 residues. Germline CDR1 and CDR2: SNHLY and FYNNEI. The CDR3 here is CVSTTGQGYGQYF. The CDR3 DNA is TGTGTCAGCACTACGGGACAGGGCTACGGGCAGTACTTC.

This clonotype has a count of ten or more. The J gene is TRBJ1-1, the V gene TRBV5-1; D remains ambiguous. V was cut by 1 base and J by 4 bases, with 14 bases left in between. Germline CDR1 reads SGHRS; CDR2 reads YFSETQ. The CDR3 consists of 15 residues. As DNA, the CDR3 is TGCGCCAGCAGCTTGTATGACCTCAGTGGCACTGAAGCTTTCTTT. Residues: CASSLYDLSGTEAFF.

The chain uses TRBV15 and TRBJ2-3; no firm D call. Germline CDR1 and CDR2: LNHNV and YYDKDF (reference sequence). CDR3 length: 14 amino acids. Between the trimmed V and J ends, which lost 2 bases and 5 bases, there was a span of 11 bases. CDR3 coding DNA: TGTGCCACCAGCAGACTTGTCCTGCGAGATACGCAGTATTTT. It codes for CATSRLVLRDTQYF.

In this sample, this clonotype turned up many times. The chain employs TRBV14 and TRBJ2-5; TRBD2 matches at 7 bases. The CDR3 is 14 residues long. After removal of 3 bases from V and 2 bases from J, the junction contained 3 bases not matched to a gene. Looked up from germline, CDR1 is SGHDN and CDR2 is FVKESK. This CDR3 reads CASSHLAVQETQYF. CDR3 in DNA: TGTGCCAGCAGCCACCTAGCGGTTCAAGAGACCCAGTACTTC.